This T cell receptor (beta chain) came from a study of blood T cell repertoires in COVID-19. Looking at the study overall: Samples came from the United States, Italy and Spain, spanning acute and convalescent COVID-19.

Germline V gene lookup returns CDR1 SGHTA and CDR2 FQGNSA. The CDR3 totals 15 residues. V was cut by 5 bases and J by 0 bases, with 11 bases left in between. TCRdb's copy holds only in-frame clones and misses some; the assay was immunoSEQ multiplex PCR. The sample contains 300,000 or so clones, approximately 85% of which appear only once. Sequenced input: peripheral blood. The chain links TRBV7-2 to TRBJ1-3; D possibly corresponds to TRBD1 (5 bases). This clonotype was obtained from a woman aged 45-65 years with acute or convalescent COVID-19. The CDR3 sequence is CASSTDTSSGNTIYF. The CDR3 DNA reads as TGTGCCAGCAGCACGGACACCAGCTCTGGAAACACCATATATTTT.